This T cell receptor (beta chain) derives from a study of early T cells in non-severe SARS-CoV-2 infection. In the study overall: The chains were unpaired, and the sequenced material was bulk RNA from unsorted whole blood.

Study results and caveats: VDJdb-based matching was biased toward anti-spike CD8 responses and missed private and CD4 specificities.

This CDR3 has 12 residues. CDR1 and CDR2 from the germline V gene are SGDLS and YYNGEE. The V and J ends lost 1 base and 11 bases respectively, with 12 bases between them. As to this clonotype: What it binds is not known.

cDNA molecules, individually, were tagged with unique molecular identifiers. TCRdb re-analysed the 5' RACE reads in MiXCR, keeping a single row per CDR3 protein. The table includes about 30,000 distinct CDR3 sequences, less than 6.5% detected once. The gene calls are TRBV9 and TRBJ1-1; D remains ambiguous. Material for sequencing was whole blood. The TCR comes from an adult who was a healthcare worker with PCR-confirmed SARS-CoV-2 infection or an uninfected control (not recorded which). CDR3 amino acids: CASSVSMGEAFF. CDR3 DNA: TGTGCCAGCAGCGTATCCATGGGCGAGGCTTTCTTT.